The present TCR beta chain was sequenced within a study of immune evolution from preneoplasia to lung adenocarcinoma. Findings of the study overall: Later-stage lesions appeared to have more T cells, more diversity, less clonality. Top clone frequencies peaked in normal lung, apparently declining through invasive adenocarcinoma.

TCRdb's table, derived via immunoSEQ multiplex PCR, lists solely in-frame clones and lacks some. The repertoire holds 3,500 to 4,000 clones, with over 70% as singletons. The germline gives CDR1 SEHNR, CDR2 FQNEAQ (reference sequence). This CDR3 is built from 16 residues. The ends lost 5 bases at V and 4 bases at J; junction bases unmatched: 9. As concerns this clone: Its antigen is still unknown.

What was sequenced was FFPE adjacent normal lung tissue. The genes are TRBV7-9 and TRBJ2-7; 12 nucleotides agree with TRBD2. The TCR was taken from a person between 70 and 80 years old with lung adenocarcinoma. CDR3 DNA: TGTGCCAGCAGCATCCGACCGACTAGCGGGAGTTACGAGCAGTACTTC. Encoded protein: CASSIRPTSGSYEQYF.